This TCR beta chain was sequenced for a study of OX40 agonist ivuxolimab in advanced cancers. Study details: Every 2 weeks, ivuxolimab was infused into the patients intravenously at between 0.01 and 10 mg/kg.

Germline CDR1 and CDR2: SGHRS and YFSETQ. The CDR3 spans 13 residues. V gave up 4 bases and J gave up 4 bases; unmatched junction bases: 2. Using immunoSEQ multiplex PCR, the repertoire was profiled, and TCRdb retains in-frame clones only, with some absent. The sample consists of about 73,000 clones, 75% to 95% of them appearing once. Regarding the study as a whole: Relative to CD4+, CD8+ T cells held more expanded clones on average.

Worth noting for this clone: The antigen remains unidentified.

The receptor's source is an adult with an advanced solid tumor such as melanoma, head and neck, liver or kidney cancer. Sample: CD4+ or CD8+ T cells sorted from blood, taken in a trial of the OX40 agonist ivuxolimab. The chain links TRBV5-1 to TRBJ1-5, with 7 bases lining up with TRBD1. The CDR3, as DNA: TGCGCCAGCAGCCAACAGGGGAATCAGCCCCAGCATTTT. The encoded protein is CASSQQGNQPQHF. The variable domain in full, completed from reference TRBV5-1 and TRBJ1-5, reads KAGVTQTPRYLIKTRGQQVTLSCSPISGHRSVSWYQQTPGQGLQFLFEYFSETQRNKGNFPGRFSGRQFSNSRSEMNVSTLELGDSALYLCASSQQGNQPQHFGDGTRLSIL.